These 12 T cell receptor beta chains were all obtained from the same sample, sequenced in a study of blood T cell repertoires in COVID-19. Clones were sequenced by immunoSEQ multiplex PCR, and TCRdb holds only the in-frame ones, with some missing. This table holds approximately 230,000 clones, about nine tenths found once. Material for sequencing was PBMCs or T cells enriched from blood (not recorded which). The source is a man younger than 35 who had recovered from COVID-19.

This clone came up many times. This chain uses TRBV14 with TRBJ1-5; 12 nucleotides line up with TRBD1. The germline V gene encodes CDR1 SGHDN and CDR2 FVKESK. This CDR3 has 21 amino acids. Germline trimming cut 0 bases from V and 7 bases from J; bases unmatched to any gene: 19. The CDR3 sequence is CASSQDGDPHSGTGGEQPQHF. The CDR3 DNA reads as TGTGCCAGCAGCCAAGACGGCGATCCCCACTCCGGGACAGGGGGCGAACAGCCCCAGCATTTT.

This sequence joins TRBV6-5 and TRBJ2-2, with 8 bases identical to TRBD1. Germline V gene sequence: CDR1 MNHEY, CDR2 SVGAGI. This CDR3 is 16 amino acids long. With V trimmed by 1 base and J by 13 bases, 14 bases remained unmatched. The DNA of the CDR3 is TGTGCCAGCAGTTACTTCGAAGCAGGGGGCCGCGGAGGGCTGTTTTTT. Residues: CASSYFEAGGRGGLFF.

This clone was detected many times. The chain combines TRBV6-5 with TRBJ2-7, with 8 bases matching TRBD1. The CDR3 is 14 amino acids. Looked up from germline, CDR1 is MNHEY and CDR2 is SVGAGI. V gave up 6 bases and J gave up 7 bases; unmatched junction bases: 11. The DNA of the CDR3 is TGTGCCAGCAGCCTCGGGACAGGCCAGGGGGAGCAGTACTTC. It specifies CASSLGTGQGEQYF.

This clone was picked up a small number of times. The CDR3 reads CASSLLRRRTDTQYF. The CDR3 DNA reads as TGTGCCAGCAGCTTACTTCGGCGGCGGACAGATACGCAGTATTTT. The gene calls are TRBV5-6 and TRBJ2-3, with unresolved D. The germline CDR1 and CDR2 sequences are SGHDT and YYEEEE. The CDR3 loop spans 15 amino acids. V shed 2 bases and J shed 3 bases, with 13 bases lying between them. Filled out from reference TRBV5-6 and TRBJ2-3, the complete variable domain reads DAGVTQSPTHLIKTRGQQVTLRCSPKSGHDTVSWYQQALGQGPQFIFQYYEEEERQRGNFPDRFSGHQFPNYSSELNVNALLLGDSALYLCASSLLRRRTDTQYFGPGTRLTVL.

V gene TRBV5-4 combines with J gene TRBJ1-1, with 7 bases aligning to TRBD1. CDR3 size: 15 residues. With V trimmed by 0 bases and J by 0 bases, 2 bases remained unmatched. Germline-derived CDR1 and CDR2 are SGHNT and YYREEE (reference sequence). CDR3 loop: CASSLDTGVNTEAFF. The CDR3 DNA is TGTGCCAGCAGCTTGGACACAGGGGTGAACACTGAAGCTTTCTTT.

The CDR3 region has the DNA TGTGCATCATTATCCGGGAATTGGAATTCACCCCTCCACTTT. Its protein product is CASLSGNWNSPLHF. The chain links TRBV30 to TRBJ1-6; no clear D. Per the germline V gene, CDR1 is GTSNPN and CDR2 is SVGIG (reference sequence). The CDR3 extends over 14 amino acids.

In DNA form, the CDR3 reads TGTGCCAGCAGCTTAGAACCGACGGGTTCGTGGGCAGATACGCAGTATTTT. It encodes CASSLEPTGSWADTQYF. This chain uses TRBV7-9 with TRBJ2-3; D gene ambiguous. Trimming pared 1 base from V and 4 bases from J, leaving 18 bases between. This CDR3 is built from 17 residues. Germline CDR1 and CDR2: SEHNR and FQNEAQ (reference sequence).

The CDR3 bases are TGTGCCAGTAGTTCCCTTGGAGGGGCTAACTATGGCTACACCTTC. Translating gives CASSSLGGANYGYTF. J is TRBJ1-2 and V is TRBV19; a weak D match, TRBD1 (5 bases). The CDR3 covers 15 residues. Germline V gene lookup returns CDR1 LNHDA and CDR2 SQIVND (reference sequence). Trimming removed 5 bases from V and 0 bases from J, with 13 bases in between.

CDR3 nucleotide sequence: TGTGCCAGTAGTCTCGTGGGACAGGGAATCGTCGGGGAGCTGTTTTTT. Its translation: CASSLVGQGIVGELFF. The V gene is TRBV19, the J gene TRBJ2-2; 9 bases fit TRBD1. This CDR3 has 16 amino acids. The J segment lost 7 bases and the V segment lost 5 bases, leaving 11 bases of the junction unmatched. Germline CDR1 is LNHDA and CDR2 is SQIVND (reference sequence).

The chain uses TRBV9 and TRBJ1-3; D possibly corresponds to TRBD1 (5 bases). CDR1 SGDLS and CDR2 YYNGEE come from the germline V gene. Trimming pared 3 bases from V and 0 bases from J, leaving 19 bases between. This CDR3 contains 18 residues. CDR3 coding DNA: TGTGCCAGCAGCGAGGGGAGGGGCAGACCCGACTCTGGAAACACCATATATTTT. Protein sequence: CASSEGRGRPDSGNTIYF.

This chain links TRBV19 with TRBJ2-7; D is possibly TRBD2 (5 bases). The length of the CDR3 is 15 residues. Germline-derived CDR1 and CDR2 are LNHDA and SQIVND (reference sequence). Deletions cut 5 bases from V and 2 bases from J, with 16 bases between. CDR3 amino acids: CASSPKNRGTYEQYF. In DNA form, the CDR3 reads TGTGCCAGTAGTCCTAAAAACCGGGGAACCTACGAGCAGTACTTC. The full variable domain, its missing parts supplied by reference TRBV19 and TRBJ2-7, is DGGITQSPKYLFRKEGQNVTLSCEQNLNHDAMYWYRQDPGQGLRLIYYSQIVNDFQKGDIAEGYSVSREKKESFPLTVTSAQKNPTAFYLCASSPKNRGTYEQYFGPGTRLTVT.

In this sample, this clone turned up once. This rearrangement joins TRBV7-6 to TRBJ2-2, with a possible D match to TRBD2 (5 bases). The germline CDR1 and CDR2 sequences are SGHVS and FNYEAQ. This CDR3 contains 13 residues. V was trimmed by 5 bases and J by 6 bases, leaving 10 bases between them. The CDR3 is CASSISGAGELFF. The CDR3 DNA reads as TGTGCCAGCAGCATCTCCGGGGCCGGGGAGCTGTTTTTT.